Shown below are 25 T cell receptor beta chains from a single sample sequenced in a study of patients and donors after allogeneic stem cell transplantation. TCRdb reprocessed the RT-PCR reads via MiXCR and lists one record per CDR3 protein. This table has about 76,000 distinct CDR3 sequences, about 26% appearing once. Sequenced input: blood, either unsorted or a sorted T cell fraction (not recorded which). The receptors come from a human donor who was either an allogeneic HSCT recipient or a stem cell or donor lymphocyte infusion donor (not recorded which). It is not recorded whose cells these are; they may come from a transplant donor.

There are a few counts of this clonotype. The V call is TRBV6-1, the J call TRBJ1-1; no clear D. V was cut by 3 bases and J by 0 bases, with 8 bases left in between. Germline V gene sequence: CDR1 MNHNS, CDR2 SASEGT. The CDR3 has 14 residues. The DNA of the CDR3 is TGTGCCAGCAGTGAGGACGGTGTGAACACTGAAGCTTTCTTT. Protein product: CASSEDGVNTEAFF.

The V call is TRBV5-1, the J call TRBJ2-4; D may correspond to TRBD1 or TRBD2 (5 bases each). The V gene's germline CDR1 is SGHRS and CDR2 YFSETQ. CDR3 length equals 15 residues. V lost 4 bases, J lost 7 bases, and 18 bases lay in between. CDR3 DNA: TGCGCCAGCAGCCCGCTCGACTGGGACGGGAACATTCAGTACTTC. This encodes CASSPLDWDGNIQYF.

The sample holds a few counts of this clonotype. The V gene is TRBV4-1, the J gene TRBJ1-5; TRBD1 matches at 7 bases. J was trimmed by 5 bases and V by 2 bases; bases with no gene match: 6. The CDR3 covers 15 residues. In germline, CDR1 is MGHRA, CDR2 YSYEKL. CDR3 nucleotide sequence: TGCGCCAGCAGCCAAAGATTAACAGGGGATCAGCCCCAGCATTTT. Its translation: CASSQRLTGDQPQHF.

The chain links TRBV6-5 to TRBJ2-1, with a weak D call TRBD2 (5 bases). The CDR3 is made up of 16 amino acids. Trimming shortened V by 0 bases and J by 8 bases, and 17 bases separated the two germline ends. The germline CDR1 and CDR2 sequences are MNHEY and SVGAGI. The CDR3 loop reads CASSYSSGQEFYEQFF. In nucleotides, the CDR3 is TGTGCCAGCAGTTACTCGAGCGGTCAGGAGTTTTATGAGCAGTTCTTC.

This clonotype was picked up one time. The chain joins TRBV9 to TRBJ2-5; tentatively, D is TRBD1 or TRBD2 (5 bases each). Germline loops: CDR1 SGDLS, CDR2 YYNGEE. This CDR3 comprises 14 residues. V was trimmed by 0 bases and J by 5 bases, leaving 11 bases between them. The CDR3 DNA reads TGTGCCAGCAGCGTAGCGGGGTGGGGGGAGACCCAGTACTTC. This translates into CASSVAGWGETQYF.

The CDR3 loop is CASSIGRGPLGIYEQYF. CDR3 in DNA: TGTGCCAGCAGCATAGGGCGGGGACCCCTGGGGATCTACGAGCAGTACTTC. V is TRBV7-9 and J is TRBJ2-7; possibly TRBD2 for D (6 bases). Germline V gives CDR1 SEHNR, CDR2 FQNEAQ (reference sequence). This CDR3 is built from 17 residues. Trimming shortened V by 5 bases and J by 3 bases, and 23 bases separated the two germline ends.

This clonotype has more than one count but fewer than ten. The chain carries TRBV6-5 and TRBJ1-1; perhaps TRBD1 as D (5 bases). Germline V CDR1 and CDR2: MNHEY, SVGAGI. Trimming pared 7 bases from V and 3 bases from J, leaving 21 bases between. This CDR3 contains 16 residues. The CDR3 protein is CASKPGPQGIDTEAFF. The DNA for the CDR3 is TGTGCCAGCAAGCCCGGTCCGCAGGGTATCGACACTGAAGCTTTCTTT.

The chain combines TRBV20-1 with TRBJ2-3; 10 bases agree with TRBD2. Trimming removed 6 bases from V and 7 bases from J; junction bases left unmatched: 10. CDR1 is DFQATT and CDR2 is SNEGSKA in the germline V gene (reference sequence). CDR3 length: 14 amino acids. CDR3 nucleotides: TGCAGTGCACCGGGACTAGCGTTTGGGAATACGCAGTATTTT. Translating gives CSAPGLAFGNTQYF.

This clonotype has a handful of counts. The chain couples TRBV7-2 to TRBJ2-1; D is possibly TRBD2 (5 bases). V was trimmed by 7 bases and J by 0 bases, leaving 16 bases between them. The CDR3 has 16 residues. Germline-derived CDR1 and CDR2 are SGHTA and FQGNSA. CDR3 protein: CASIAYGLGSYNEQFF. As DNA, the CDR3 is TGTGCCAGCATCGCCTACGGACTCGGCTCCTACAATGAGCAGTTCTTC.

This clonotype was counted a few times. The chain links TRBV27 to TRBJ2-7, with D possibly matching TRBD1 (6 bases). CDR1 is MNHEY and CDR2 is SMNVEV in the germline V gene (reference sequence). The V and J ends lost 6 bases and 3 bases respectively, with 15 bases between them. The CDR3 has 14 amino acids. In DNA form, the CDR3 reads TGTGCCAGCAGCCTCGTGGGCAGGGGCTACGAGCAGTACTTC. Protein sequence: CASSLVGRGYEQYF.

In this sample, this clonotype turned up a few times. The V call is TRBV7-9, the J call TRBJ1-2; D gene unclear. The V end lost 4 bases, the J end lost 4 bases, and 16 bases lay between the germline ends. Germline V gives CDR1 SEHNR, CDR2 FQNEAQ (reference sequence). This CDR3 region has 15 residues. DNA for the CDR3: TGTGCCAGCAGCTCGGGCCCCCTTCTTCTCTATGGCTACACCTTC. It specifies CASSSGPLLLYGYTF.

V usage is TRBV5-6 and J usage is TRBJ2-2; 12 nucleotides match TRBD2. The V gene's germline CDR1 is SGHDT and CDR2 YYEEEE. CDR3 length: 18 residues. The junction had 10 bases not matched to a gene; V was cut back by 4 bases and J by 3 bases. CDR3 residues: CASSTRLAGVLYTGELFF. The CDR3 bases are TGTGCCAGCAGCACCCGACTAGCGGGGGTACTGTACACCGGGGAGCTGTTTTTT.

The chain uses TRBV20-1 and TRBJ2-7; unclear D gene. V gave up 3 bases and J gave up 2 bases, with 8 bases separating them. CDR1 and CDR2 from the germline V gene are DFQATT and SNEGSKA (reference sequence). The CDR3 runs to 12 residues. In DNA form, the CDR3 reads TGCAGTGCTAGTAACCGCGCCTACGAGCAGTACTTC. This sequence encodes CSASNRAYEQYF.

The J gene is TRBJ2-7, the V gene TRBV20-1; 8 nucleotides agree with TRBD1. V gave up 5 bases and J gave up 6 bases; unmatched junction bases: 3. The CDR3 is made up of 11 amino acids. From germline, CDR1 is DFQATT and CDR2 SNEGSKA (reference sequence). DNA of the CDR3: TGCAGTGCTCCCGGGACAGGCGAGCAGTACTTC. This gives the protein CSAPGTGEQYF.

The V gene is TRBV12-3 or TRBV12-4, the J gene TRBJ2-7; D not certain. V was clipped by 1 base and J by 3 bases, with 1 base between them. The CDR3 length is 11 residues. CDR3 loop: CASSLVYEQYF. For the CDR3, the DNA is TGTGCCAGCAGTTTAGTCTACGAGCAGTACTTC.

This clonotype counts as medium-sized (0.01 to 0.1%). The CDR3 DNA reads as TGCAGCGCCTCCAGACTAGAAGCAGATACGCAGTATTTT. This gives the protein CSASRLEADTQYF. This rearrangement joins TRBV29-1 to TRBJ2-3; D possibly corresponds to TRBD2 (6 bases). The CDR3 has 13 residues. Germline values: CDR1 SQVTM, CDR2 ANQGSEA. V was cut by 7 bases and J by 4 bases, with 15 bases left in between.

V usage is TRBV5-5 and J usage is TRBJ2-3, with 14 nucleotides matching TRBD2. Germline CDR1 is SGHKS and CDR2 is YYEKEE (reference sequence). V lost 4 bases, J lost 0 bases, and 4 bases stayed unmatched. The CDR3 runs 17 residues. In nucleotides, the CDR3 is TGTGCCAGCAGCATCGGACTAGCGGGGGGAAGCACAGATACGCAGTATTTT. Its protein is CASSIGLAGGSTDTQYF.

Here the CDR3 reads CALSRPNTEAFF. CDR3 sequence (DNA): TGTGCCCTCTCGAGGCCTAACACTGAAGCTTTCTTT. The V and J genes are TRBV12-3 or TRBV12-4 and TRBJ1-1; D unclear. CDR3 length: 12 residues. Trimming shortened V by 11 bases and J by 2 bases, and 12 bases separated the two germline ends.

This clonotype was recorded a few times. The V gene is TRBV27, the J gene TRBJ2-2, with 7 positions matching TRBD2. J was trimmed by 0 bases and V by 4 bases; bases with no gene match: 14. Per germline, CDR1 MNHEY and CDR2 SMNVEV (reference sequence). The CDR3 extends over 19 amino acids. The DNA for the CDR3 is TGTGCCAGCAGTTCCTCCAGTGTGCGGGGGAAGTCGAACACCGGGGAGCTGTTTTTT. Protein sequence: CASSSSSVRGKSNTGELFF.

This rearrangement joins TRBV14 to TRBJ2-1, with unresolved D. The germline V gene has CDR1 SGHDN and CDR2 FVKESK. CDR3 size: 17 residues. V dropped 0 bases and J dropped 3 bases, with 15 bases sitting between them. In DNA form, the CDR3 reads TGTGCCAGCAGCCAAGATTTGGGTTCTGGTTTCTACAATGAGCAGTTCTTC. It translates to CASSQDLGSGFYNEQFF.

The chain carries TRBV9 and TRBJ1-1; no clear D gene. CDR1 is SGDLS and CDR2 is YYNGEE in the germline V gene. The V and J ends lost 4 bases and 1 base respectively, with 17 bases between them. The CDR3 extends over 16 amino acids. CDR3 nucleotide sequence: TGTGCCAGCAGCCGAAGTAGCACAATCAAGAACACTGAAGCTTTCTTT. Protein: CASSRSSTIKNTEAFF. The full variable domain, completed using reference TRBV9 and TRBJ1-1, is DSGVTQTPKHLITATGQRVTLRCSPRSGDLSVYWYQQSLDQGLQFLIQYYNGEERAKGNILERFSAQQFPDLHSELNLSSLELGDSALYFCASSRSSTIKNTEAFFGQGTRLTVV.

This clonotype was counted many times. V usage is TRBV6-2 or TRBV6-3 and J usage is TRBJ1-4, with D unclear. The CDR3 sequence is 14 residues long. The germline V gene has CDR1 MNHEY and CDR2 SVGEGT. Trimming left V 7 bases short and J 8 bases short, with 17 bases between. CDR3: CASTFGGGEEKLFF. In DNA, the CDR3 is TGTGCCAGCACCTTCGGTGGTGGAGAGGAAAAACTGTTTTTT.

The V call is TRBV28, the J call TRBJ2-3, with a possible D match to TRBD1 (6 bases). The ends were cut back, 0 bases at V and 8 bases at J, with 21 bases in the middle. The CDR3 contains 17 residues. Looked up from germline, CDR1 is MDHEN and CDR2 is SYDVKM. CDR3: CASSLWRLRLAQGTQYF. The CDR3, as DNA: TGTGCCAGCAGTTTATGGAGGCTTCGCCTAGCACAGGGTACGCAGTATTTT.

The chain links TRBV20-1 to TRBJ2-3; no clear D gene. Between the trimmed V and J ends, which lost 1 base and 7 bases, there was a span of 3 bases. This CDR3 is 10 amino acids long. Germline V lookup: CDR1 DFQATT, CDR2 SNEGSKA (reference sequence). The CDR3: CSARVNTQYF. CDR3 bases: TGCAGTGCTAGAGTGAATACGCAGTATTTT.

This chain connects TRBV6-2 or TRBV6-3 to TRBJ2-7, with unresolved D. CDR1 and CDR2 from the germline V gene are MNHEY and SVGEGT. V was pared by 5 bases and J by 7 bases, with 12 bases between. The CDR3 runs 12 residues. The CDR3 nucleotides read TGTGCCAGCAGTCGACTGAATAGGGAGCAGTACTTC. It encodes CASSRLNREQYF.